These 19 T cell receptor beta chains originate from one sample sequenced in a study of blood T cells in healthy people across ages. The use of a sample-barcoded 5' primer and a J-beta primer mix characterized a second PCR of 7 to 11 cycles. MiXCR, applied by TCRdb to the 5' RACE reads, yields one record per CDR3 protein. The repertoire holds 1.5 million to 2 million distinct CDR3 sequences, about two fifths seen once, with roughly 24% in the top ten. Sequenced: blood. These receptors were taken from a human donor in good health.

This clonotype has just a few counts. This chain connects TRBV10-3 to TRBJ1-1, with TRBD1 matching over 8 bases. J lost 1 base, V lost 6 bases, and 1 base had no gene match. CDR3 length equals 13 residues. Germline CDR1 ENHRY, CDR2 SYGVKD. CDR3 bases: TGTGCCATCAGCGGGACAGGGAACACTGAAGCTTTCTTT. This encodes CAISGTGNTEAFF.

The chain uses TRBV10-3 and TRBJ2-7, with a weak D call TRBD2 (7 bases). Germline lookup yields CDR1 ENHRY and CDR2 SYGVKD. This CDR3 region has 12 residues. The V and J ends lost 10 bases and 5 bases respectively, with 15 bases between them. Here the CDR3 DNA reads TGTGCCACGAGTGGGGGGGCGGACGAGCAGTACTTC. It encodes CATSGGADEQYF.

V and J are TRBV29-1 and TRBJ1-2, with 11 bases fitting TRBD1. From germline, CDR1 is SQVTM and CDR2 ANQGSEA. The CDR3 is 14 amino acids. V shed 5 bases and J 2 bases; nucleotides not matched to a gene: 4. CDR3 bases: TGCAGCGTTATCCGGGACAGGGGGAACTATGGCTACACCTTC. Protein: CSVIRDRGNYGYTF.

The V gene is TRBV7-6, the J gene TRBJ1-1; the D is unclear. The germline CDR1 and CDR2 sequences are SGHVS and FNYEAQ. The CDR3 runs to 14 residues. Trimming stripped 4 bases from V and 3 bases from J, with 12 bases between. CDR3 nucleotide sequence: TGTGCCAGCAGCTCGGAGGGCCGGGACACTGAAGCTTTCTTT. This translates into CASSSEGRDTEAFF.

This clonotype was seen repeatedly, ten times or more. The CDR3 region has the DNA TGTGCCAGCAGCTTATTTTCCGGGGAGGAAACTCAGTATTTT. This sequence encodes CASSLFSGEETQYF. The rearrangement links TRBV7-2 to TRBJ2-5, with a tentative D call TRBD2 (6 bases). The DNA end is a closer match to TRBJ2-3, so the J assignment may be wrong. The CDR3 is 14 amino acids. Germline V lookup: CDR1 SGHTA, CDR2 FQGNSA.

In its sample, this clonotype was seen once. V gene TRBV5-1 combines with J gene TRBJ2-5; D might be TRBD1 (6 bases). The ends were cut back, 0 bases at V and 1 base at J, with 10 bases in the middle. Germline CDR1 and CDR2: SGHRS and YFSETQ. CDR3 size: 15 residues. CDR3 DNA sequence: TGCGCCAGCAGCTTGGACAGGGCACGCCAAGAGACCCAGTACTTC. It codes for CASSLDRARQETQYF.

As for this clonotype: Compared with germline, one end of the junction differs, possibly owing to a read error. The chain is built from TRBV6-4 and TRBJ2-1; D gene unclear. This CDR3 has 14 amino acids. CDR1 is MRHNA and CDR2 is SNTAGT in the germline V gene. The CDR3 DNA sequence: TGTGCCAGCAGTGACTCGTTCCCCTCGGGCGAGCGGTTCTTC. The encoded protein is CASSDSFPSGERFF.

Only a few counts were recorded for this clonotype. The chain combines TRBV4-3 with TRBJ2-7, with D tentatively TRBD1 or TRBD2 (5 bases each). V was cut by 0 bases and J by 1 base, with 10 bases left in between. Germline lookup yields CDR1 LGHNA and CDR2 YSLEER. CDR3 length equals 15 residues. The CDR3 region is CASSQDWGFSYEQYF. The CDR3 nucleotides read TGCGCCAGCAGCCAAGATTGGGGGTTTTCCTACGAGCAGTACTTC.

This clonotype has only a few counts. The chain has TRBV7-2 and TRBJ2-5; 11 bases map to TRBD1. V lost 5 bases and J lost 4; bases outside the gene matches: 9. The CDR3 covers 16 residues. Per germline, CDR1 SGHTA and CDR2 FQGNSA. The CDR3 nucleotides are TGTGCCAGCAGCCCTCCCCGGACAGGGGGCATAGAGACCCAGTACTTC. This sequence encodes CASSPPRTGGIETQYF.

This clonotype was detected a few times. This chain uses TRBV5-1 with TRBJ2-7; 9 bases agree with TRBD2. Germline V gene data show CDR1 as SGHRS and CDR2 as YFSETQ. The J segment lost 0 bases and the V segment lost 4 bases, leaving 5 bases of the junction unmatched. This CDR3 region has 15 residues. CDR3 protein: CASSQIAGVSYEQYF. The CDR3, as DNA: TGCGCCAGCAGCCAGATAGCGGGGGTCTCCTACGAGCAGTACTTC. Full variable domain (remainder filled in from reference TRBV5-1 and TRBJ2-7): KAGVTQTPRYLIKTRGQQVTLSCSPISGHRSVSWYQQTPGQGLQFLFEYFSETQRNKGNFPGRFSGRQFSNSRSEMNVSTLELGDSALYLCASSQIAGVSYEQYFGPGTRLTVT.

This clonotype has just a few counts. The rearrangement joins TRBV28 to TRBJ2-7; D could derive from TRBD1 or TRBD2 (5 bases each). The germline V and J ends were trimmed by 7 bases and 5 bases, with 18 bases remaining between them. The CDR3 covers 14 residues. Germline V gene data show CDR1 as MDHEN and CDR2 as SYDVKM. CDR3 nucleotides: TGTGCCAGCATGGAGGCAGGGATGTTCGACGAGCAGTACTTC. This codes for CASMEAGMFDEQYF.

This clonotype was seen a handful of times. CDR3 sequence: CASSLTTYYGYTF. The CDR3 bases are TGTGCCAGCAGTCTGACAACCTACTATGGCTACACCTTC. V and J are TRBV6-1 and TRBJ1-2; D gene ambiguous. Trimming removed 5 bases at V and 3 bases at J, with 10 bases between. Germline V gives CDR1 MNHNS, CDR2 SASEGT. The CDR3 sequence is 13 residues long.

This sequence joins TRBV11-2 and TRBJ2-1; the D gene could be TRBD1 or TRBD2 (6 bases each). With 4 bases removed from V and 7 bases from J, the gap between germline ends came to 17 bases. The CDR3 consists of 15 residues. Germline-derived CDR1 and CDR2 are SGHAT and FQNNGV. CDR3: CASSSRGGWVNEQFF. In DNA, the CDR3 is TGTGCCAGCAGCTCCCGAGGGGGGTGGGTGAATGAGCAGTTCTTC.

The chain recombines TRBV5-1 with TRBJ2-5, with no clear D. With the DNA end fitting TRBJ2-7 better, the J assignment may be wrong. The CDR3 totals 13 residues. In germline, CDR1 is SGHRS, CDR2 YFSETQ. The CDR3 spells CASSRDIDYEQYF. CDR3 DNA: TGCGCCAGCAGCCGAGATATAGACTACGAGCAGTACTTC.

Worth noting for this clonotype: A read error is possible here, since a much larger clone lies one base away. The rearrangement joins TRBV27 to TRBJ1-2, with D perhaps TRBD1 (6 bases). This CDR3 is built from 17 residues. Germline-derived CDR1 and CDR2 are MNHEY and SMNVEV (reference sequence). The CDR3 DNA sequence: TGTGCCAGCAGTTTAAAGGGGGGCAGGGGACGTCTCTATGGCCACACCTTC. Residues: CASSLKGGRGRLYGHTF.

This chain links TRBV7-9 with TRBJ2-1, with D perhaps matching TRBD1 (5 bases). In germline, CDR1 is SEHNR, CDR2 FQNEAQ (reference sequence). The CDR3 spans 14 residues. V gave up 7 bases and J gave up 9 bases, with 19 bases separating them. Here the CDR3 reads CASTQTTQEREQFF. The CDR3 DNA reads as TGTGCCAGCACCCAAACAACACAGGAACGTGAGCAGTTCTTC.

This clonotype came up a few times. The V gene is TRBV12-3 or TRBV12-4, the J gene TRBJ2-7; either TRBD1 or TRBD2 may supply D (5 bases each). The ends were cut back, 7 bases at V and 2 bases at J, with 15 bases in the middle. This CDR3 spans 14 amino acids. The CDR3 here is CASNGEGVTYEQYF. The CDR3 nucleotides read TGTGCCAGCAACGGGGAAGGGGTGACCTACGAGCAGTACTTC.

The chain recombines TRBV3-1 with TRBJ2-1; no firm D call. Germline V lookup: CDR1 LGHDT, CDR2 YNNKEL (reference sequence). The V end was cut by 4 bases, the J end by 6 bases, with 19 bases between. CDR3 size: 16 residues. The CDR3 spells CASSRSASGTGNEQFF. DNA of the CDR3: TGTGCCAGCAGCCGGTCGGCGTCAGGCACGGGCAATGAGCAGTTCTTC.

The chain couples TRBV7-9 to TRBJ1-1, with no clear D. This CDR3 is built from 13 residues. V gave up 5 bases and J gave up 5 bases, with 12 bases separating them. The V gene's germline CDR1 is SEHNR and CDR2 FQNEAQ (reference sequence). CDR3: CASSLEQWTEAFF. In DNA form, the CDR3 reads TGTGCCAGCAGCCTGGAACAGTGGACTGAAGCTTTCTTT.